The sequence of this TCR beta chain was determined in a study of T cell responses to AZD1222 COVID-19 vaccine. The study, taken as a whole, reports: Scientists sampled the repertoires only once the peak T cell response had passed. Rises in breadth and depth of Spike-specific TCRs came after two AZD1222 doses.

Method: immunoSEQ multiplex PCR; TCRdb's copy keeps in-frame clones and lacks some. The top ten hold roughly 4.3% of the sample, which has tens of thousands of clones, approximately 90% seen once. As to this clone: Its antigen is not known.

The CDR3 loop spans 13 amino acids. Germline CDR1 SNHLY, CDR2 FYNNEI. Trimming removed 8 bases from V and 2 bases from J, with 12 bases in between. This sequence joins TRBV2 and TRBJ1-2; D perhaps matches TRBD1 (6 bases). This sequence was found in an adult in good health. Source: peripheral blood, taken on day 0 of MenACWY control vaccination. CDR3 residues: CASFSDRNYGYTF. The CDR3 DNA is TGTGCCAGCTTCTCCGACAGGAACTATGGCTACACCTTC.